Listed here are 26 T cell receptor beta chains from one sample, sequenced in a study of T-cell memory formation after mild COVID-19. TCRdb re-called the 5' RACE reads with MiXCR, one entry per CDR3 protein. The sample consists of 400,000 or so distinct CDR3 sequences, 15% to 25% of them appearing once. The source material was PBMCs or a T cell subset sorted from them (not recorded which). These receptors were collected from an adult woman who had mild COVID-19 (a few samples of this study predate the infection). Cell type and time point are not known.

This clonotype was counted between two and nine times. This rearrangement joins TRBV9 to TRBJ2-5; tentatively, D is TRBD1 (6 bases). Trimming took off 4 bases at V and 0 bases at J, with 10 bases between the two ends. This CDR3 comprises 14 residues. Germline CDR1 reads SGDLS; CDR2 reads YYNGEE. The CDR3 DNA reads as TGTGCCAGCAGCTCACAGGGTAACCAAGAGACCCAGTACTTC. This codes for CASSSQGNQETQYF.

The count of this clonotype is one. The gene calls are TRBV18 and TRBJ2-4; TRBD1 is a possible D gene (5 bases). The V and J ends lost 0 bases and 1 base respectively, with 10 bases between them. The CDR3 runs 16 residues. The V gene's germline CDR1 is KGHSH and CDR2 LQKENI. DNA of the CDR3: TGTGCCAGCTCACCACCCGCCAGGGCGGCCAAAAACATTCAGTACTTC. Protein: CASSPPARAAKNIQYF.

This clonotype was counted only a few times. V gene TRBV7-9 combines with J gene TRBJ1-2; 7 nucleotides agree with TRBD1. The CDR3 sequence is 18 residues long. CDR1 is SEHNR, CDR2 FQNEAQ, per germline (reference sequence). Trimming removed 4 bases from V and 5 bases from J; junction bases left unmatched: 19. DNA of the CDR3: TGTGCCAGCAGCTCACACCTCGGGACAGAGAAGAGGGCGTATGGCTACACCTTC. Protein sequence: CASSSHLGTEKRAYGYTF.

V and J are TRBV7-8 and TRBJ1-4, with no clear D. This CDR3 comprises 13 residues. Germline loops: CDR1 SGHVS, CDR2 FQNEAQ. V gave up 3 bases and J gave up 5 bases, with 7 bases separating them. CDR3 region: CASSFSKNEKLFF. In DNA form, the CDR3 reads TGTGCCAGCAGCTTTTCCAAAAATGAAAAACTGTTTTTT.

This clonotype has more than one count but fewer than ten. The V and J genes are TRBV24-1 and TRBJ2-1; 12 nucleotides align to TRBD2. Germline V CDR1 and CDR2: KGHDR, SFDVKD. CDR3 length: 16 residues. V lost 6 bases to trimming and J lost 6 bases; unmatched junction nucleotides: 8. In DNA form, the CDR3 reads TGTGCCACCAGTACTAGCGGGAGGTTTATAAGCAATGAGCAGTTCTTC. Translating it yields CATSTSGRFISNEQFF.

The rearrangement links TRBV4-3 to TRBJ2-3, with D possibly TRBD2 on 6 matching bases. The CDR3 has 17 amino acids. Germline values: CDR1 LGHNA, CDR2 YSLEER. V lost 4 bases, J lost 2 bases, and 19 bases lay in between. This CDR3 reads CASSPPPRDFLTDTQYF. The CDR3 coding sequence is TGCGCCAGCAGCCCTCCTCCCCGGGACTTCCTCACAGATACGCAGTATTTT.

CDR3 DNA sequence: TGTGCCAGCAGTATCTTCGGACCGTCGAGGACAGATACGCAGTATTTT. The encoded protein is CASSIFGPSRTDTQYF. The chain uses TRBV12-3 or TRBV12-4 and TRBJ2-3; the D is unclear. V was trimmed by 5 bases and J by 3 bases, leaving 18 bases between them. The CDR3 totals 16 residues.

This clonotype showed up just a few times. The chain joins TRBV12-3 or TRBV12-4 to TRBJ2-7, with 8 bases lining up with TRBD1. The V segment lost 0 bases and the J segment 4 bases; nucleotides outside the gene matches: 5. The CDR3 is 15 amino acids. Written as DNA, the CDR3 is TGTGCCAGCAGTTTAGCTGGACAGGGAGAATACGAGCAGTACTTC. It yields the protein CASSLAGQGEYEQYF.

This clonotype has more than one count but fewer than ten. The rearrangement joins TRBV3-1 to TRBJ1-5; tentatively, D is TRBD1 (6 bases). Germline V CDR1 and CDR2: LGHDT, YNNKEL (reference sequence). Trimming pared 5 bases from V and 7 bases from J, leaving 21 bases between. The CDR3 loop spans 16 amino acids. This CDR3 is CASSNSGGGAAQPQHF. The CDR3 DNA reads TGTGCCAGCAGCAACTCGGGGGGGGGCGCAGCCCAGCCCCAGCATTTT.

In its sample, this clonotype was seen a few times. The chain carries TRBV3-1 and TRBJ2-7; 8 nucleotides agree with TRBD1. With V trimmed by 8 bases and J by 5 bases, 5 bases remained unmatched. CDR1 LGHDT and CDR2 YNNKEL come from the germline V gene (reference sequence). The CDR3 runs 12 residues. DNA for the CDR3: TGTGCCAGCCACGGACAGGGCCACGAGCAGTACTTC. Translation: CASHGQGHEQYF.

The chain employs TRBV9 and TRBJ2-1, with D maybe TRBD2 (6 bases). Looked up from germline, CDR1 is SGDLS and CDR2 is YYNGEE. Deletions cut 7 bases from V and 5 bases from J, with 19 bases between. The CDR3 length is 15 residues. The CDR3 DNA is TGTGCCAGCTCCCTGGGCGGGGTCGGGGACAATGAGCAGTTCTTC. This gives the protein CASSLGGVGDNEQFF.

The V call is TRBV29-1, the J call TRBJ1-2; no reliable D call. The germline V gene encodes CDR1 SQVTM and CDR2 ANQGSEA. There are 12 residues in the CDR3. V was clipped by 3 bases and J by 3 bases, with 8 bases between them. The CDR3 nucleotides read TGCAGCGTTGAGAGTCTGGACTATGGCTACACCTTC. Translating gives CSVESLDYGYTF.

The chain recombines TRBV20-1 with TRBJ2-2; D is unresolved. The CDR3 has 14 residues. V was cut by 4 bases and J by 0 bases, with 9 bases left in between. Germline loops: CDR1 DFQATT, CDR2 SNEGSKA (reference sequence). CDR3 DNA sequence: TGCAGTGCTACAGGACCGCCGAACACCGGGGAGCTGTTTTTT. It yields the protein CSATGPPNTGELFF.

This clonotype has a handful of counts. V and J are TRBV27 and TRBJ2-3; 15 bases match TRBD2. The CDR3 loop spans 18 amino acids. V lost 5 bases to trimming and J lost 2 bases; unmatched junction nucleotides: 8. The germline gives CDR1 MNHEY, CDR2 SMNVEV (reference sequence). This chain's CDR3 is CASSIGTSGRYPTDTQYF. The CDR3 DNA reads TGTGCCAGCAGTATCGGGACTAGCGGGAGGTACCCCACAGATACGCAGTATTTT.

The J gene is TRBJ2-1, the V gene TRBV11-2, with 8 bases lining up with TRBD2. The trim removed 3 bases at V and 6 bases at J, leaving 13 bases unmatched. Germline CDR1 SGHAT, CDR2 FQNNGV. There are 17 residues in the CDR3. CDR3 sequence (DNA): TGTGCCAGCAGCTTTACCCCCGGGACTAGTCCCTTCAATGAGCAGTTCTTC. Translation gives CASSFTPGTSPFNEQFF. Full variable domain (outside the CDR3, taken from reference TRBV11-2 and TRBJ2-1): EAGVAQSPRYKIIEKRQSVAFWCNPISGHATLYWYQQILGQGPKLLIQFQNNGVVDDSQLPKDRFSAERLKGVDSTLKIQPAKLEDSAVYLCASSFTPGTSPFNEQFFGPGTRLTVL.

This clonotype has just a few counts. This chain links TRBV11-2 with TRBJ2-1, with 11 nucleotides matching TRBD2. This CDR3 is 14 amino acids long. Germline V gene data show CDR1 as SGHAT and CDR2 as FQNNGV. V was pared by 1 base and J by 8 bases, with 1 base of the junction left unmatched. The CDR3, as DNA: TGTGCCAGCAGCTTAGTACTAGCGGGAGATGAGCAGTTCTTC. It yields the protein CASSLVLAGDEQFF.

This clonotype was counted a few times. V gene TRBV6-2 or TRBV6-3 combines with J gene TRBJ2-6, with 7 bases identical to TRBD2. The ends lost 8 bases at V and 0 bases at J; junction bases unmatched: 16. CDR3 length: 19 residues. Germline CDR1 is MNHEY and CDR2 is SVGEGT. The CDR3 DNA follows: TGTGCCAGCGCCACCCCGGGGGGAAGGGTTTCCTCTGGGGCCAACGTCCTGACTTTC. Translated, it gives CASATPGGRVSSGANVLTF.

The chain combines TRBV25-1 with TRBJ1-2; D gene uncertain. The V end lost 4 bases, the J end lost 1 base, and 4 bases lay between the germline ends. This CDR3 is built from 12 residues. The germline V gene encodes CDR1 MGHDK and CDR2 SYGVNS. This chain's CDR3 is CASSGYNYGYTF. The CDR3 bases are TGTGCCAGCAGTGGATATAACTATGGCTACACCTTC.

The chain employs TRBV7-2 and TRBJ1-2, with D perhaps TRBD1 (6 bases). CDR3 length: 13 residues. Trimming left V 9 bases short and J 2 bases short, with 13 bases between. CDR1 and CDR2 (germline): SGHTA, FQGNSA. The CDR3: CARAIDRNYGYTF. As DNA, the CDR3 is TGTGCCAGGGCGATAGACAGGAACTATGGCTACACCTTC.

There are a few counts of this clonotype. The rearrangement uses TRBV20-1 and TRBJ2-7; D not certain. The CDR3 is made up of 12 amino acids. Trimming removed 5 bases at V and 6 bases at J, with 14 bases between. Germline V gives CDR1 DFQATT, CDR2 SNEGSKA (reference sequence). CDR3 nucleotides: TGCAGTGCTCTAGGACGCCTGGGCGAGCAGTACTTC. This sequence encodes CSALGRLGEQYF.

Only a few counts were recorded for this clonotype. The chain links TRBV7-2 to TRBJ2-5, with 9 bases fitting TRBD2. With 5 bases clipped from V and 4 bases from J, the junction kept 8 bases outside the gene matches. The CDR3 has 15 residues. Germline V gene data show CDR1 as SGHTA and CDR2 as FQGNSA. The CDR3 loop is CASSLLSGGTETQYF. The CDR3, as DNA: TGTGCCAGCAGCCTACTGAGCGGGGGGACAGAGACCCAGTACTTC.

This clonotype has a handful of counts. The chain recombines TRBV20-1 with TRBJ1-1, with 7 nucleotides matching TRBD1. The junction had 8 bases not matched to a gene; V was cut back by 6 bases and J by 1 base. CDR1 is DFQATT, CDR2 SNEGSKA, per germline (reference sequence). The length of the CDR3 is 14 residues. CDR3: CSAEQGTTNTEAFF. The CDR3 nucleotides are TGCAGTGCCGAACAGGGGACAACGAACACTGAAGCTTTCTTT.

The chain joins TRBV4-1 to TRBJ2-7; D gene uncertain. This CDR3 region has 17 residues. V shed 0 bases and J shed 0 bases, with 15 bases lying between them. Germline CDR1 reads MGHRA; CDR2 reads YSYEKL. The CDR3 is CASSQDRGRSSSYEQYF. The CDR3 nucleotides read TGCGCCAGCAGCCAAGATCGTGGCAGGTCGAGCTCCTACGAGCAGTACTTC.

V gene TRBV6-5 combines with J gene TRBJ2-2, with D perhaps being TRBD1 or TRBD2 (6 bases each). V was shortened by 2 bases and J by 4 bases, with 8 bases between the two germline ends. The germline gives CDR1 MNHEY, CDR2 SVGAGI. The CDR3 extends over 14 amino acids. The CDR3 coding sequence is TGTGCCAGCAGTTACGAGGGGGGCACCGGGGAGCTGTTTTTT. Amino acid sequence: CASSYEGGTGELFF.

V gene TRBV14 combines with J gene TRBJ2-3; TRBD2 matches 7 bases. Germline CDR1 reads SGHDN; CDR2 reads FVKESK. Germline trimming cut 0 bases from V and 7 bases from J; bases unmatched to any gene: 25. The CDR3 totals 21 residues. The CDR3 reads CASSQDRLAADRTRTLNTQYF. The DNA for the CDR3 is TGTGCCAGCAGCCAAGATCGCCTAGCGGCGGACCGGACACGTACGCTGAATACGCAGTATTTT.

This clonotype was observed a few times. CDR3 protein: CASSLFGQEGYNEQFF. Written as DNA, the CDR3 is TGCGCCAGCAGCTTGTTTGGGCAGGAGGGGTACAATGAGCAGTTCTTC. This chain uses TRBV5-1 with TRBJ2-1, with D possibly matching TRBD2 (6 bases). CDR1 and CDR2 from the germline V gene are SGHRS and YFSETQ. The V end lost 1 base, the J end lost 4 bases, and 15 bases lay between the germline ends. This CDR3 region has 16 residues.